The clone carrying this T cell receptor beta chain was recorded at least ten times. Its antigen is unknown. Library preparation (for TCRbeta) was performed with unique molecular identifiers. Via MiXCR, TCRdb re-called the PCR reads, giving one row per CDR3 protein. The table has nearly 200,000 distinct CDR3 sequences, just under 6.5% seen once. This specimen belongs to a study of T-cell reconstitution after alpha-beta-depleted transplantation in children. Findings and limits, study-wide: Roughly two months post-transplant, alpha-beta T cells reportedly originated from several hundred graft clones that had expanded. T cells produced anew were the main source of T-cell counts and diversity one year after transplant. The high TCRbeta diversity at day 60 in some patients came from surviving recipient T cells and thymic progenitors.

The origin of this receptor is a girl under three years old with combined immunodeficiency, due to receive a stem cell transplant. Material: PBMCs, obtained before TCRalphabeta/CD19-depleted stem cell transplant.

CDR3 protein: CASSFGNYDEQFF. CDR3 nucleotides: TGTGCCAGCAGCTTTGGGAACTACGACGAGCAGTTCTTC. V usage is TRBV7-2 and J usage is TRBJ2-1; D gene unclear. Germline V gene sequence: CDR1 SGHTA, CDR2 FQGNSA. Between the trimmed V and J ends, which lost 3 bases and 10 bases, there was a span of 13 bases. This CDR3 spans 13 amino acids.